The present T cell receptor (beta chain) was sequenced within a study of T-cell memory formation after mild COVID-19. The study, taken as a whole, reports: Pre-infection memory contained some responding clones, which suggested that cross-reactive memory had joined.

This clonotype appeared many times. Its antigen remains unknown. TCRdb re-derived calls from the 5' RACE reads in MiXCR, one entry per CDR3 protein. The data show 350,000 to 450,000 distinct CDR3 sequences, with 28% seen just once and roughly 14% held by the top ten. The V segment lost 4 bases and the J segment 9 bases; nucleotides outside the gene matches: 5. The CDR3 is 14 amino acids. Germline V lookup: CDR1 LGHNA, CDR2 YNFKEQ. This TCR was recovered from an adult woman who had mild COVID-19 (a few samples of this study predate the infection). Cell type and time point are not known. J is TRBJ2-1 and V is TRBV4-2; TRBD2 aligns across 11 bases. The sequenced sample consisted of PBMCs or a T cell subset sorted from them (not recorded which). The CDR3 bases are TGTGCCAGCAGCCCGACTAGCGGGATGGCTGAGCAGTTCTTC. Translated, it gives CASSPTSGMAEQFF.